Listed below are T cell receptor beta chains from one sample, sequenced in a study of blood T cells in healthy people across ages. TCRdb re-called the 5' RACE reads through MiXCR, storing one row per CDR3 protein. This table holds some 760,000 distinct CDR3 sequences, approximately 25% found once. The sample was also reused in another study, on T cells of mothers and their children.

Sequencing was performed on blood. These receptors were taken from a boy aged 5-17 years in good health. CDR3s include the opening cysteine and the closing phenylalanine or tryptophan. A D gene is named only where the DNA matches it firmly. Some rows have no size entry. The others give once, few or many, or a class for an expanded clone.

TRBV28	TRBJ2-5	-	-	TGTGCCAGCAGACTAAAAGAGACCCAGTACTTC	CASRLKETQYF
TRBV14	TRBJ2-1	-	-	TGTGCCAGCAGCCAGGAGTCGGTCGAGAGGGACAATGAGCAGTTCTTC	CASSQESVERDNEQFF
TRBV10-3	TRBJ2-7	-	few	TGTGCCATCGTGGGCGGGAAGTACGAGCAGTACTTC	CAIVGGKYEQYF
TRBV29-1	TRBJ2-2	-	-	TGCAGCGTTGAAGATCTAACCGGGGAGCTGTTTTTT	CSVEDLTGELFF
TRBV6-1	TRBJ2-7	TRBD2	few	TGTGCCAGCAGTACTAGCGGGGCACACTACGAGCAGTACTTC	CASSTSGAHYEQYF
TRBV2	TRBJ2-1	-	few	TGTACCAGCAGTGAAGCGCTTTTCGGGACTTCCCACAATGAGCAGTTCTTC	CTSSEALFGTSHNEQFF
TRBV28	TRBJ2-7	TRBD2	-	TGTGCCAGCGGTCCCCGCGGGGGGACGGCCTACGAGCAGTACTTC	CASGPRGGTAYEQYF
TRBV7-9	TRBJ2-5	TRBD2	-	TGTGCCAGCGCATCCACTACCCTAGCGGGGCGGCAAGAGACCCAGTACTTC	CASASTTLAGRQETQYF
TRBV28	TRBJ2-7	TRBD2	few	TGTGCCAGCAGTTTCCCTACTAGCGGAGACCTTTACGAGCAGTACTTC	CASSFPTSGDLYEQYF
TRBV27	TRBJ2-5	-	few	TGTGCCAGCGCCCCTTGGGCGCTAGACCGTGGGGAGACCCAGTACTTC	CASAPWALDRGETQYF
TRBV29-1	TRBJ2-3	TRBD1	few	TGCAGCGTTGTTGGGGACAGAAGCACAGATACGCAGTATTTT	CSVVGDRSTDTQYF
TRBV6-5	TRBJ2-1	TRBD2	-	TGTGCCAGCAGTTACTCGATACCCGGGAGGGCCGTTGATGAGCAGTTCTTC	CASSYSIPGRAVDEQFF
TRBV4-3	TRBJ2-1	TRBD1	few	TGCGCCAGCAGCCAAGGGGGAGTAAGCAGGGGGTGGAATGAGCAGTTCTTC	CASSQGGVSRGWNEQFF
TRBV4-3	TRBJ2-5	TRBD2	few	TGCGCCAGCAGCCAAGAAGCGGGGGGAGAGACCCAGTACTTC	CASSQEAGGETQYF
TRBV15	TRBJ2-1	TRBD1	many	TGTGCCACCAGCGGGACAGGAGGGCTAGGCAATGAGCAGTTCTTC	CATSGTGGLGNEQFF
TRBV11-2	TRBJ2-1	TRBD1	few	TGTGCCAGCAGCTTAGAGACAGGGGGCTACAATGAGCAGTTCTTC	CASSLETGGYNEQFF
TRBV28	TRBJ2-5	TRBD2	-	TGTGCCAGCAGTCTTCAGCGGGAGGGCCCTACCAGAGAGACCCAGTACTTC	CASSLQREGPTRETQYF
TRBV7-9	TRBJ2-2	TRBD2	-	TGTGCCAGCAAGTTTAGGGCATGGACTAAGCGGGAGACCGGGGAGCTGTTTTTT	CASKFRAWTKRETGELFF
TRBV5-1	TRBJ1-4	-	few	TGCGCCAGCAGCTTGGTTACGGGGGGAGAAAAACTGTTTTTT	CASSLVTGGEKLFF
TRBV20-1	TRBJ2-7	-	-	TGCAGTGCTCCGGGCCCCTACGAGCAGTACTTC	CSAPGPYEQYF
TRBV20-1	TRBJ2-7	TRBD1	few	TGCAGTGCTAGGACGAGACAGGGCCGAGGATACTACGAGCAGTACTTC	CSARTRQGRGYYEQYF
TRBV20-1	TRBJ1-2	-	-	TGCAGTGCTAGGCAGGAAGTAGACTATGGCTACACCTTC	CSARQEVDYGYTF
TRBV19	TRBJ2-1	-	-	TGTGCCAGTAGTATTCAGGCCCGGGGTCCTTACAATGAGCAGTTCTTC	CASSIQARGPYNEQFF